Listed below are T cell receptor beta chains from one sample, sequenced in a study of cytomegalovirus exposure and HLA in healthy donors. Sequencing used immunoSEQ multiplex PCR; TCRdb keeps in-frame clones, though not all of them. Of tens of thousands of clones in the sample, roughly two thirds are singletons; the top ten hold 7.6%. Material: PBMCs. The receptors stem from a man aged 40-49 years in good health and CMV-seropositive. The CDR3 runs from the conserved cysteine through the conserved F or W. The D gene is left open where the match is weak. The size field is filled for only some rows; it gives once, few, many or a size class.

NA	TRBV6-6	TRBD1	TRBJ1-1	CASGTDNTEAFF	TGTGCCAGCGGGACAGATAACACTGAAGCTTTCTTT
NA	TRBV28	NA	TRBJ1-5	CASRTQGQPQHF	TGTGCCAGCAGGACACAGGGACAGCCCCAGCATTTT
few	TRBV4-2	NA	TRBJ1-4	CASSQEALGGALEKLFF	TGTGCCAGCAGCCAAGAGGCCCTGGGGGGGGCGCTTGAAAAACTGTTTTTT
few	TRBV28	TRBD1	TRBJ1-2	CATTSGTGGWGGYTF	TGTGCCACCACCTCAGGGACAGGGGGTTGGGGTGGCTACACCTTC
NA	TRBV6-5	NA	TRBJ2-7	CARPPRGSYEQYF	TGTGCCCGCCCCCCCCGAGGCTCCTACGAGCAGTACTTC
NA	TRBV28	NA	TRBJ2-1	CATRDPGRYNEQFF	TGTGCCACCCGGGACCCGGGGAGGTACAATGAGCAGTTCTTC
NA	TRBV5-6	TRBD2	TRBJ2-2	CASSPGGWVAGELFF	TGTGCCAGCAGCCCCGGGGGGTGGGTCGCCGGGGAGCTGTTTTTT
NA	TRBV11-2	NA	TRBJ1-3	CASRKNRDRNTIYF	TGTGCCAGCAGGAAAAACAGGGACAGAAACACCATATATTTT
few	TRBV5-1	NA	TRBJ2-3	CASSFGEPTDTQYF	TGCGCCAGCAGCTTCGGGGAGCCCACAGATACGCAGTATTTT
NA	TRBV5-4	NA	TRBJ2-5	CASSLAPGVGQETQYF	TGTGCCAGCAGCTTGGCTCCGGGAGTGGGCCAAGAGACCCAGTACTTC
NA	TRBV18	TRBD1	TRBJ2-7	CASSPTTYDRGESYEQYF	TGTGCCAGCTCACCTACTACCTACGACAGGGGAGAATCCTACGAGCAGTACTTC
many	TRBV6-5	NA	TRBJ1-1	CASSYSGGDTEAFF	TGTGCCAGCAGTTACAGCGGGGGGGACACTGAAGCTTTCTTT
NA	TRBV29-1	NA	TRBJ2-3	CSVPLGATDTQYF	TGCAGCGTGCCCCTAGGCGCCACAGATACGCAGTATTTT
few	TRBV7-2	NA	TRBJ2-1	CASSYRSGDEQFF	TGTGCCAGCAGCTACAGGTCGGGAGATGAGCAGTTCTTC
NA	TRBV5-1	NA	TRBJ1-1	CASSQEGDTEAFF	TGCGCCAGCTCCCAGGAGGGAGACACTGAAGCTTTCTTT
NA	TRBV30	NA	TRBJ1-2	CAWMYRATQFSNYGYTF	TGTGCCTGGATGTACAGGGCCACTCAATTCTCTAACTATGGCTACACCTTC
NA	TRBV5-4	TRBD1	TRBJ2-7	CASSSGQGRYEQYF	TGTGCCAGCAGCTCGGGACAGGGGCGCTACGAGCAGTACTTC
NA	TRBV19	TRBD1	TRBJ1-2	CASRSTGDNYGYTF	TGTGCCAGTAGATCGACAGGGGATAACTATGGCTACACCTTC
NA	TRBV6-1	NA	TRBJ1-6	CASSGGGDSPLHF	TGTGCCAGCAGCGGAGGAGGGGATTCACCCCTCCACTTT
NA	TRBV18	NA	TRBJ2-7	CASSPDGGAYSYEQYF	TGTGCCAGCTCACCGGATGGAGGGGCCTACTCCTACGAGCAGTACTTC
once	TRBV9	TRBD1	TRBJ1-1	CASSGTGTSQAFF	TGTGCCAGCAGCGGGACAGGGACTTCCCAAGCTTTCTTT
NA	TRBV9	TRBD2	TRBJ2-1	CASSVVGGGYNEQFF	TGTGCCAGCAGCGTAGTCGGCGGGGGCTACAATGAGCAGTTCTTC
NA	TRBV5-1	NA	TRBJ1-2	CASSLGQIYGYTF	TGCGCCAGCAGCTTGGGACAGATTTATGGCTACACCTTC
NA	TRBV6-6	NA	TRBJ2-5	CASMRASYQETQYF	TGTGCCAGCATGAGGGCTTCCTACCAAGAGACCCAGTACTTC
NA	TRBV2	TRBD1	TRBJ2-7	CASSESETGGGYEQYF	TGTGCCAGCAGTGAATCGGAGACAGGGGGAGGATACGAGCAGTACTTC
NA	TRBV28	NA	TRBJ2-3	CASTSGSTDTQYF	TGTGCCAGCACCAGCGGGAGCACAGATACGCAGTATTTT
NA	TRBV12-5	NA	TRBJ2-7	CASGSRLDSEQYF	TGTGCTAGTGGTTCCAGGTTGGACTCCGAGCAGTACTTC
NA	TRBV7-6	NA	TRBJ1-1	CASSSARGTEAFF	TGTGCCAGCAGCTCAGCCCGGGGCACTGAAGCTTTCTTT
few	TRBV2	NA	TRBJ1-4	CASRDGVSAEKLFF	TGTGCCAGCAGGGACGGGGTTTCAGCTGAAAAACTGTTTTTT
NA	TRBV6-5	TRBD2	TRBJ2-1	CASSPSGRANEQFF	TGTGCCAGCAGTCCTAGCGGGAGGGCGAATGAGCAGTTCTTC
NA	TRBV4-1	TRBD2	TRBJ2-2	CASSQAGLATGELFF	TGCGCCAGCAGCCAGGCTGGACTAGCCACCGGGGAGCTGTTTTTT
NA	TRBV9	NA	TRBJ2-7	CASSPGLPEGQYF	TGTGCCAGCAGCCCCGGCCTCCCCGAGGGGCAGTACTTC
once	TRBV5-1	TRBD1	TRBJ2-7	CASNRDSSYEQYF	TGCGCCAGCAATCGGGACAGCTCCTACGAGCAGTACTTC
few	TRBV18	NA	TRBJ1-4	CASSGATNEKLFF	TGTGCCAGCTCAGGAGCAACTAATGAAAAACTGTTTTTT
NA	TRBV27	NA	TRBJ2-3	CASSLGRSTDTQYF	TGTGCCAGCAGTTTAGGTAGAAGCACAGATACGCAGTATTTT
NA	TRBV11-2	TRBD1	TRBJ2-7	CASSFEQGASHEQYF	TGTGCCAGCAGCTTCGAACAGGGGGCATCCCACGAGCAGTACTTC
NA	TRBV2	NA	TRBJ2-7	CASRTGYEQYF	TGTGCCAGCAGAACAGGGTACGAGCAGTACTTC
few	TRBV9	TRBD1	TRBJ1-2	CASSPGTGGGYTF	TGTGCCAGCAGTCCAGGGACAGGGGGTGGCTACACCTTC
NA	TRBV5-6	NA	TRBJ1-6	CASSSPTGPSSYNSPLHF	TGTGCCAGCAGCTCCCCTACAGGTCCCAGCTCCTATAATTCACCCCTCCACTTT
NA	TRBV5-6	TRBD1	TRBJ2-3	CASSPHLWTGSSTDTQYF	TGTGCCAGCAGCCCTCATTTATGGACAGGCTCTAGCACAGATACGCAGTATTTT
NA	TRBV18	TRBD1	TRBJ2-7	CASSPGQGPYEQYF	TGTGCCAGCTCACCGGGACAGGGGCCCTACGAGCAGTACTTC
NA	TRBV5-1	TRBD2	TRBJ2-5	CASSFAGLAEETQYF	TGCGCCAGCAGCTTCGCCGGACTAGCGGAAGAGACCCAGTACTTC
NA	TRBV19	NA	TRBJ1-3	CASSQSSAQGSGNTIYF	TGTGCCAGTAGTCAATCGTCCGCCCAGGGCTCTGGAAACACCATATATTTT
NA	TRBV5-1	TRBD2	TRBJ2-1	CASSSGPGLAGGNEQFF	TGCGCCAGCAGCTCTGGCCCCGGACTAGCGGGGGGGAATGAGCAGTTCTTC
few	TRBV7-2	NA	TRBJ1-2	CASSSGGGVNYGYTF	TGTGCCAGCAGCTCCGGGGGGGGCGTTAACTATGGCTACACCTTC
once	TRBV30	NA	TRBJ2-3	CAWSIQGYSTDTQYF	TGTGCCTGGAGTATACAGGGATACAGCACAGATACGCAGTATTTT
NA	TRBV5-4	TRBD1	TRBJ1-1	CASSFTGTGITEAFF	TGTGCCAGCAGCTTTACCGGGACAGGGATCACTGAAGCTTTCTTT
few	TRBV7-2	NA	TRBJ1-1	CASSLGVQGGTEAFF	TGTGCCAGCAGCTTAGGAGTACAGGGTGGCACTGAAGCTTTCTTT
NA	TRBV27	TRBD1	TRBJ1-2	CASSPRMTGLNGYTF	TGTGCCAGCAGTCCACGCATGACAGGGTTGAATGGCTACACCTTC
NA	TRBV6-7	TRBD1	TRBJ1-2	CASSPLDPSPPCRGLSYGYTF	TGTGCCAGCAGTCCACTTGACCCCTCCCCTCCCTGCAGGGGGCTAAGCTATGGCTACACCTTC
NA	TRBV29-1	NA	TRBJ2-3	CSVNRGTDTQYF	TGCAGCGTAAACCGGGGCACAGATACGCAGTATTTT
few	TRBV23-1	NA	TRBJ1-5	CASSLGDTRGDQPQHF	TGCGCCAGCAGTCTTGGGGACACGAGGGGCGATCAGCCCCAGCATTTT
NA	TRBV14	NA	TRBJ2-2	CASSRLKAWTTTGELFF	TGTGCCAGCAGCCGACTTAAGGCGTGGACTACCACCGGGGAGCTGTTTTTT
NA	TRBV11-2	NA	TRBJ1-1	CASSLEETGRGGRAFF	TGTGCCAGCAGCTTAGAGGAGACGGGCAGGGGCGGGAGAGCTTTCTTT
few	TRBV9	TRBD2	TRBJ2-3	CASSKLAGDTDTQYF	TGTGCCAGCAGCAAATTAGCGGGGGATACAGATACGCAGTATTTT
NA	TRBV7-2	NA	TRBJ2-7	CASSPNPLSSYEQYF	TGTGCCAGCAGCCCAAATCCGTTGAGCTCCTACGAGCAGTACTTC
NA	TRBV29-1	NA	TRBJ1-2	CSVEEGRGGYTF	TGCAGCGTTGAAGAGGGCAGGGGCGGCTACACCTTC
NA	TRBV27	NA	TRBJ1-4	CASSRQAATNEKLFF	TGTGCCAGCAGCCGACAGGCCGCAACTAATGAAAAACTGTTTTTT
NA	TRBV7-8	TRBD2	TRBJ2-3	CASSSLAGEDTQYF	TGTGCCAGCAGCTCACTAGCGGGAGAAGATACGCAGTATTTT
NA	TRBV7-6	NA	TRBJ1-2	CASSQSRTAASYGYTF	TGTGCCAGCAGCCAATCCCGGACAGCCGCATCCTATGGCTACACCTTC